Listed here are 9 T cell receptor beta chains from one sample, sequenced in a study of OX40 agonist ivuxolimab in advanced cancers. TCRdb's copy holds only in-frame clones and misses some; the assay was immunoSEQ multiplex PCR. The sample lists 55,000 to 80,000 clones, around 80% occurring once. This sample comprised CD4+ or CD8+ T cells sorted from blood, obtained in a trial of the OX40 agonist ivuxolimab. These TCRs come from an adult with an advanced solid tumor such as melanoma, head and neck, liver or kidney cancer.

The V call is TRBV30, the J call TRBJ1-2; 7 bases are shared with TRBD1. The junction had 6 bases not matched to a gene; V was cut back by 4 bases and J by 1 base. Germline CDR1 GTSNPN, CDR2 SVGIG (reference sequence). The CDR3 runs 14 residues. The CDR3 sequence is CAWTKGGLNYGYTF. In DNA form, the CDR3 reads TGTGCCTGGACTAAAGGGGGCCTTAACTATGGCTACACCTTC.

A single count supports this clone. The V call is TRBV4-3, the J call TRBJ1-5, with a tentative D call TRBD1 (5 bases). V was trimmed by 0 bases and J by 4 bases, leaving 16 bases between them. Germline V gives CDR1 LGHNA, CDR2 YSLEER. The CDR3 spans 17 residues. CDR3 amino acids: CASSQDISGSRNQPQHF. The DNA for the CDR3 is TGCGCCAGCAGCCAAGATATATCAGGGTCCCGGAATCAGCCCCAGCATTTT.

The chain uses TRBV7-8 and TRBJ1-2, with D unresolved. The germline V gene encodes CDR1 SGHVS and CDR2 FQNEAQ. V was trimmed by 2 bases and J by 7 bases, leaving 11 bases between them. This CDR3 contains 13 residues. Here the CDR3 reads CASSLRLVGGYTF. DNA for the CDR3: TGTGCCAGCAGCTTACGGCTAGTTGGTGGCTACACCTTC.

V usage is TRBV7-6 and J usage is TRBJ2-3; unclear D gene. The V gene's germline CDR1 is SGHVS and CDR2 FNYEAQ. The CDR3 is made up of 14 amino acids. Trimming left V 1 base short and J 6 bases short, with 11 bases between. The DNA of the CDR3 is TGTGCCAGCAGCTTAGGCCTAGATAAGGATACGCAGTATTTT. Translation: CASSLGLDKDTQYF.

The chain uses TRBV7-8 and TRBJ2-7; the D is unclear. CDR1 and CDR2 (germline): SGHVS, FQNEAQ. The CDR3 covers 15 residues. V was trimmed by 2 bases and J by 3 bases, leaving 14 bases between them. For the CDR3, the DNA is TGTGCCAGCAGCTTAATACAGTCGATCTACTACGAGCAGTACTTC. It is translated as CASSLIQSIYYEQYF.

The CDR3 reads CASSLDRHTGELFF. Here the CDR3 DNA reads TGTGCCAGCAGCTTAGACAGGCACACCGGGGAGCTGTTTTTT. The rearrangement joins TRBV7-2 to TRBJ2-2, with D possibly matching TRBD1 (5 bases). The V and J ends lost 1 base and 3 bases respectively, with 6 bases between them. There are 14 residues in the CDR3. Germline CDR1 SGHTA, CDR2 FQGNSA.

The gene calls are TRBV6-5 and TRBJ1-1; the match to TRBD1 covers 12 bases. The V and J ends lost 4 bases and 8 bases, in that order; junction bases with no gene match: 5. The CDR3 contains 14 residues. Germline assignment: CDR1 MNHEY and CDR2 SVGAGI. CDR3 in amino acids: CASSSGQGAREAFF. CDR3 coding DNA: TGTGCCAGCAGTTCGGGACAGGGGGCGAGGGAAGCTTTCTTT.

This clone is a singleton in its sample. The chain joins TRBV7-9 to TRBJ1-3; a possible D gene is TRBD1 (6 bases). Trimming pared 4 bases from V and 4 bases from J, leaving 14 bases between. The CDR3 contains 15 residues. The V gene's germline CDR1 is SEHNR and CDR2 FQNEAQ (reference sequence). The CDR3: CASSSRTVRGNTIYF. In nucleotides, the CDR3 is TGTGCCAGCAGCTCTAGGACAGTAAGGGGAAACACCATATATTTT.

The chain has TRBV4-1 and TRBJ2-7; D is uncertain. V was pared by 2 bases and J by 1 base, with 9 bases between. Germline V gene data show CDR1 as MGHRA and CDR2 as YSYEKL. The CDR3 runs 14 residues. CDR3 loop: CASSQLTSSYEQYF. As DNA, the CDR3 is TGCGCCAGCAGCCAACTCACTTCATCCTACGAGCAGTACTTC.